Each of the 20 T cell receptor beta chains below was sequenced from the same sample in a study of blood T cell repertoires in COVID-19. The protocol was immunoSEQ multiplex PCR, while the TCRdb copy is restricted to in-frame clones and leaves out a portion. The sample has 150,000 or so clones; 75% to 85% are singletons. Sequences were obtained from peripheral blood. The source is a woman aged 60-75 years with COVID-19, enrolled during active disease.

The chain recombines TRBV6-5 with TRBJ2-3, with a tentative D call TRBD2 (7 bases). This CDR3 has 15 amino acids. Germline CDR1 MNHEY, CDR2 SVGAGI. The V and J ends lost 2 bases and 4 bases respectively, with 13 bases between them. The CDR3 sequence is CASSYQPGGADTQYF. The CDR3 nucleotides read TGTGCCAGCAGTTACCAGCCGGGGGGCGCAGATACGCAGTATTTT.

This clone was detected once. CDR3 sequence reads: CASSIRSSGQGRDEAFF. The DNA for the CDR3 is TGTGCCAGTAGTATAAGGTCCAGCGGACAGGGGAGAGATGAAGCTTTCTTT. The chain is built from TRBV19 and TRBJ1-1, with TRBD1 matching over 9 bases. V lost 2 bases to trimming and J lost 7 bases; unmatched junction nucleotides: 14. Germline V gene data show CDR1 as LNHDA and CDR2 as SQIVND (reference sequence). The CDR3 has 17 residues.

The chain links TRBV3-1 (or the pseudogene TRBV3-2) to TRBJ2-5; 9 bases align to TRBD1. The CDR3 contains 16 residues. Germline-derived CDR1 and CDR2 are LGHDT and YNNKEL (reference sequence). Losses at the gene ends were 3 bases for V and 6 bases for J; bases not matched to a gene: 11. The CDR3 reads CASSQPTGTGRQTQYF. The CDR3 nucleotides read TGTGCCAGCAGCCAGCCTACCGGGACAGGGCGGCAGACCCAGTACTTC.

The chain recombines TRBV27 with TRBJ2-2, with D perhaps TRBD2 (5 bases). The V gene lost 3 bases and the J gene lost 6 bases, with 14 bases spanning the gap. Germline V gene sequence: CDR1 MNHEY, CDR2 SMNVEV (reference sequence). The CDR3 runs 15 residues. The CDR3 sequence is CASSFGRLGAGELFF. The DNA of the CDR3 is TGTGCCAGCAGTTTTGGTAGGCTCGGGGCCGGGGAGCTGTTTTTT.

This clone appeared a single time. This chain uses TRBV11-2 with TRBJ1-5; 7 nucleotides agree with TRBD1. Germline CDR1 SGHAT, CDR2 FQNNGV. The CDR3 is made up of 15 amino acids. V was pared by 4 bases and J by 0 bases, with 3 bases of the junction left unmatched. The CDR3 here is CASSSGQASNQPQHF. CDR3 nucleotides: TGTGCCAGCAGCTCCGGACAGGCTAGCAATCAGCCCCAGCATTTT. The variable domain in full, with the rest retrieved from reference TRBV11-2 and TRBJ1-5, is EAGVAQSPRYKIIEKRQSVAFWCNPISGHATLYWYQQILGQGPKLLIQFQNNGVVDDSQLPKDRFSAERLKGVDSTLKIQPAKLEDSAVYLCASSSGQASNQPQHFGDGTRLSIL.

The chain couples TRBV10-2 to TRBJ2-1; D possibly corresponds to TRBD2 (5 bases). CDR3 size: 12 residues. The V end lost 6 bases, the J end lost 7 bases, and 10 bases lay between the germline ends. Germline values: CDR1 WSHSY, CDR2 SAAADI. CDR3 loop: CASRVTGNEQFF. For the CDR3, the DNA is TGCGCCAGCAGAGTTACGGGGAATGAGCAGTTCTTC.

Only a few counts were recorded for this clone. The chain combines TRBV29-1 with TRBJ1-1; D not certain. CDR3 size: 14 residues. V lost 6 bases, J lost 1 base, and 15 bases lay in between. The germline gives CDR1 SQVTM, CDR2 ANQGSEA. As DNA, the CDR3 is TGCAGCGTCGAGGGAGGCGGTAAGAACACTGAAGCTTTCTTT. Protein: CSVEGGGKNTEAFF.

This clone was recorded at least ten times. The chain employs TRBV24-1 and TRBJ2-7; tentatively, D is TRBD2 (6 bases). The CDR3 consists of 16 residues. With 9 bases removed from V and 3 bases from J, the gap between germline ends came to 23 bases. From germline, CDR1 is KGHDR and CDR2 SFDVKD. CDR3 in amino acids: CATPWVRDRLGYEQYF. The CDR3, as DNA: TGTGCCACCCCTTGGGTGCGGGACCGACTAGGCTACGAGCAGTACTTC.

J is TRBJ2-7 and V is TRBV18, with TRBD2 matching over 12 bases. This CDR3 region has 16 residues. V was pared by 4 bases and J by 4 bases, with 8 bases of the junction left unmatched. The germline V gene has CDR1 KGHSH and CDR2 LQKENI. The CDR3 sequence: CASSQSGLAGVYEQYF. Written as DNA, the CDR3 is TGTGCCAGCTCACAATCGGGACTAGCGGGCGTATACGAGCAGTACTTC.

The V gene is TRBV7-9, the J gene TRBJ1-3; 8 nucleotides line up with TRBD1. The CDR3 extends over 15 amino acids. Germline V gene sequence: CDR1 SEHNR, CDR2 FQNEAQ (reference sequence). The V gene end was trimmed by 3 bases and the J gene end by 1 base; junction bases not matched to a gene: 2. The DNA of the CDR3 is TGTGCCAGCAGCTTGGACAGGGTATCTGGAAACACCATATATTTT. Protein: CASSLDRVSGNTIYF.

The chain recombines TRBV13 with TRBJ2-1, with D possibly TRBD2 on 5 matching bases. The V and J ends lost 0 bases and 5 bases respectively, with 14 bases between them. The length of the CDR3 is 16 residues. Germline V CDR1 and CDR2: PRHDT, FYEKMQ (reference sequence). The CDR3 here is CASSLGRGRAHNEQFF. The CDR3 coding sequence is TGTGCCAGCAGCTTAGGCCGGGGTCGGGCTCACAATGAGCAGTTCTTC.

The rearrangement links TRBV10-2 to TRBJ2-7, with 7 bases identical to TRBD2. The junction had 8 bases not matched to a gene; V was cut back by 2 bases and J by 4 bases. This CDR3 is 15 amino acids long. Germline lookup yields CDR1 WSHSY and CDR2 SAAADI. The CDR3 spells CASSELREVTYEQYF. CDR3 nucleotide sequence: TGCGCCAGCAGTGAGCTCCGGGAGGTGACTTACGAGCAGTACTTC.

This clone turned up a few times. The chain recombines TRBV6-2 or TRBV6-3 with TRBJ1-1; TRBD1 might be the D (5 bases). This CDR3 is 17 amino acids long. Trimming shortened V by 2 bases and J by 1 base, and 17 bases separated the two germline ends. Germline V lookup: CDR1 MNHEY, CDR2 SVGEGT. The DNA of the CDR3 is TGTGCCAGCAGTTACCACCAGGGACTCAGGACGAACACTGAAGCTTTCTTT. It encodes CASSYHQGLRTNTEAFF.

The rearrangement uses TRBV19 and TRBJ1-1; no clear D. The germline V gene has CDR1 LNHDA and CDR2 SQIVND (reference sequence). V gave up 8 bases and J gave up 8 bases, with 21 bases separating them. This CDR3 spans 14 amino acids. CDR3 amino acids: CASHANGVLGEAFF. The CDR3 DNA sequence: TGTGCCAGTCACGCGAACGGTGTTCTCGGGGAAGCTTTCTTT.

The rearrangement joins TRBV9 to TRBJ2-6, with D hard to call. Germline V gene sequence: CDR1 SGDLS, CDR2 YYNGEE. The ends were cut back, 0 bases at V and 4 bases at J, with 8 bases in the middle. CDR3 length equals 15 residues. CDR3 nucleotide sequence: TGTGCCAGCAGCGTAGAGCCTCTCGGGGCCAACGTCCTGACTTTC. Amino acids: CASSVEPLGANVLTF.

The chain has TRBV5-1 and TRBJ1-3; D unclear. Trimming cost V 4 bases and J 0 bases, with 8 bases left between them. CDR3 length: 14 residues. From germline, CDR1 is SGHRS and CDR2 YFSETQ. CDR3: CASSVASSGNTIYF. The CDR3 DNA is TGCGCCAGCAGCGTCGCGAGCTCTGGAAACACCATATATTTT.

The chain joins TRBV18 to TRBJ2-5, with D possibly matching TRBD1 (5 bases). There are 14 residues in the CDR3. From germline, CDR1 is KGHSH and CDR2 LQKENI. Trimming stripped 2 bases from V and 2 bases from J, with 9 bases between. CDR3 region: CASSPGATQETQYF. The CDR3 DNA follows: TGTGCCAGCTCACCAGGGGCTACGCAAGAGACCCAGTACTTC. Based on the CDR3 plus reference TRBV18 and TRBJ2-5, the full variable domain is NAGVMQNPRHLVRRRGQEARLRCSPMKGHSHVYWYRQLPEEGLKFMVYLQKENIIDESGMPKERFSAEFPKEGPSILRIQQVVRGDSAAYFCASSPGATQETQYFGPGTRLLVL.

The chain is built from TRBV15 and TRBJ1-4, with D perhaps TRBD1 (5 bases). This CDR3 has 16 amino acids. Deletions cut 5 bases from V and 5 bases from J, with 18 bases between. Germline CDR1 and CDR2: LNHNV and YYDKDF (reference sequence). The CDR3 spells CATSLKMTAVNEKLFF. CDR3 sequence (DNA): TGTGCCACCAGCCTAAAGATGACAGCCGTCAATGAAAAACTGTTTTTT.

This chain uses TRBV30 with TRBJ2-7; TRBD2 matches at 7 bases. Trimming removed 2 bases from V and 2 bases from J; junction bases left unmatched: 9. CDR3 length: 15 residues. Germline CDR1 is GTSNPN and CDR2 is SVGIG (reference sequence). Written as DNA, the CDR3 is TGTGCCTGGAGTATGGGGACTACTCGCACCTACGAGCAGTACTTC. This codes for CAWSMGTTRTYEQYF.

This chain connects TRBV29-1 to TRBJ1-5; 7 bases match TRBD1. The CDR3 is made up of 15 amino acids. Germline CDR1 and CDR2: SQVTM and ANQGSEA. Losses at the gene ends were 3 bases for V and 5 bases for J; bases not matched to a gene: 10. The CDR3 sequence: CSVEVGQGGDQPQHF. The DNA of the CDR3 is TGCAGCGTTGAGGTGGGGCAGGGGGGCGATCAGCCCCAGCATTTT.